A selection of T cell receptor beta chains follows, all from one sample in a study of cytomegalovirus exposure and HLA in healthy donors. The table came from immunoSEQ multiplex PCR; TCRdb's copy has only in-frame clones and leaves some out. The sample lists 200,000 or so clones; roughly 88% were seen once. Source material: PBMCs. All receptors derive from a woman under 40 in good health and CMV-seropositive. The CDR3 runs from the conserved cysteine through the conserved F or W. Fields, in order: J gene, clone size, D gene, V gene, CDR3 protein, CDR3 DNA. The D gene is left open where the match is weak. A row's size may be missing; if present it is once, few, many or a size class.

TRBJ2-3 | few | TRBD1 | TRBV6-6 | CASSGEDRAQYF | TGTGCCAGCAGTGGGGAGGACAGGGCCCAGTATTTT
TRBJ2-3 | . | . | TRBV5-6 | CASSLSGRSSTDTQYF | TGTGCCAGCAGCTTGTCTGGGAGATCTAGCACAGATACGCAGTATTTT
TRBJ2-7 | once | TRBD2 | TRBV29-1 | CSVGSRDYSYEQYF | TGCAGCGTTGGAAGCCGGGACTACTCCTACGAGCAGTACTTC
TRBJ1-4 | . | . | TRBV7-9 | CASSRSLGEKLFF | TGTGCCAGCAGTCGATCTCTCGGGGAAAAACTGTTTTTT
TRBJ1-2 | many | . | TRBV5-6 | CASSDGALIRGYTF | TGTGCCAGCAGTGATGGGGCACTGATAAGAGGCTACACCTTC
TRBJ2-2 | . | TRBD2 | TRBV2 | CASRSGGSGPNTGELFF | TGTGCCAGCAGGTCCGGGGGGAGCGGACCGAACACCGGGGAGCTGTTTTTT
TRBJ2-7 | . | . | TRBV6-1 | CASSGRHEQYF | TGTGCCAGCAGTGGTCGTCACGAGCAGTACTTC
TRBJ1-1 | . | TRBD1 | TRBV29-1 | CSVEQGADTEAFF | TGCAGCGTTGAACAGGGGGCAGACACTGAAGCTTTCTTT
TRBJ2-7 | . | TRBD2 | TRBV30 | CAWVTSPGDEQYF | TGTGCCTGGGTGACTAGCCCCGGCGACGAGCAGTACTTC
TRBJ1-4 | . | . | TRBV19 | CASSIHRRGGVEKLFF | TGTGCCAGTAGTATACACCGCCGAGGAGGAGTTGAAAAACTGTTTTTT
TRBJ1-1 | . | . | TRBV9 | CASSVATDENTEAFF | TGTGCCAGCAGCGTAGCCACAGACGAAAACACTGAAGCTTTCTTT
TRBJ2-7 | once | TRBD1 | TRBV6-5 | CASRIFRDRGYEQYF | TGTGCCAGCAGGATTTTCCGGGACAGGGGCTACGAGCAGTACTTC
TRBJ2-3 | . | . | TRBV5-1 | CASSAKGLGRFPDTQYF | TGCGCCAGCAGCGCGAAGGGGCTTGGTCGTTTCCCAGATACGCAGTATTTT
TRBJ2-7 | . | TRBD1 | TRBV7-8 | CASSLDYRDRDYEQYF | TGTGCCAGCAGCTTAGATTACCGGGACAGAGACTACGAGCAGTACTTC
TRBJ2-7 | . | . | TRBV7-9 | CASRGPYYEQYF | TGTGCCAGCCGAGGCCCCTACTACGAGCAGTACTTC
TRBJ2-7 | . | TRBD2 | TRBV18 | CASSPGSGGSYEQYF | TGTGCCAGCTCACCAGGATCGGGAGGGTCCTACGAGCAGTACTTC
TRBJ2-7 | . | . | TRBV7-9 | CASSLGVGRSSYEQYF | TGTGCCAGCAGCTTAGGGGTCGGCAGGTCCTCCTACGAGCAGTACTTC
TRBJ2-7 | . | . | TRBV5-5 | CASSLEVSWSYEQYF | TGTGCCAGCAGCTTGGAAGTCTCTTGGAGCTACGAGCAGTACTTC
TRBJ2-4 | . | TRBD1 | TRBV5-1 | CASSSGTGEVDIQYF | TGCGCCAGCAGCTCCGGGACAGGGGAGGTCGACATTCAGTACTTC
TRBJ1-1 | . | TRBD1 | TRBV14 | CASSHRYWDRGRDTEAFF | TGTGCCAGCAGCCACCGCTACTGGGACAGGGGCCGGGACACTGAAGCTTTCTTT
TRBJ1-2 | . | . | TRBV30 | CAWTRGIGYTF | TGTGCCTGGACTAGGGGTATTGGCTACACCTTC
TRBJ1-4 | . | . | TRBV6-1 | CASSEANRGEKLFF | TGTGCCAGCAGTGAAGCGAACCGGGGTGAAAAACTGTTTTTT
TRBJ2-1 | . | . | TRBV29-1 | CSVDHRADNEQFF | TGCAGCGTTGACCACAGGGCAGACAATGAGCAGTTCTTC
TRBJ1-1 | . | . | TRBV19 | CASSIRDTNTEAFF | TGTGCCAGTAGTATAAGGGACACGAACACTGAAGCTTTCTTT
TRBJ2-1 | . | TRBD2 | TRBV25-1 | CASSEGGPYNEQFF | TGTGCCAGCAGTGAGGGAGGGCCCTACAATGAGCAGTTCTTC
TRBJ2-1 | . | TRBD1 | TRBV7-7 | CASSSGTGVYNEQFF | TGTGCTAGCAGCTCCGGGACAGGAGTCTACAATGAGCAGTTCTTC
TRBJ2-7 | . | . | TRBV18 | CASSPGGNYEQYF | TGTGCCAGCTCACCAGGGGGCAATTACGAGCAGTACTTC
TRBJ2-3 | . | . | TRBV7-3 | CASSLTGGPSDTQYF | TGTGCCAGCAGCTTAACCGGAGGGCCGTCAGATACGCAGTATTTT
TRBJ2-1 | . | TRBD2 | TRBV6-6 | CASSLVVLAGVEQFF | TGTGCCAGCAGCCTCGTGGTTCTAGCGGGTGTTGAGCAGTTCTTC
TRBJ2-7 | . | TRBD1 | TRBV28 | CASSAPGGVSYEQYF | TGTGCCAGCTCAGCCCCAGGGGGAGTCTCCTACGAGCAGTACTTC
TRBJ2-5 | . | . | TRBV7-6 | CASSLRNRQETQYF | TGTGCCAGCAGCTTACGGAACAGGCAAGAGACCCAGTACTTC
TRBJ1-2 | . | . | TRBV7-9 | CASSLDWESDGYTF | TGTGCCAGCAGCTTAGATTGGGAGTCGGATGGCTACACCTTC
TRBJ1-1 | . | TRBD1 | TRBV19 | CASTYTGEHTEAFF | TGTGCCAGTACCTATACAGGGGAGCACACTGAAGCTTTCTTT
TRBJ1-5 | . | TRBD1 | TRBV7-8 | CASSTGQGNQPQHF | TGTGCCAGCAGCACGGGACAGGGAAATCAGCCCCAGCATTTT
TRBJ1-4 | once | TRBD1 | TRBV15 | CATSRAGTAKLFF | TGTGCCACCAGCAGAGCCGGGACAGCGAAACTGTTTTTT
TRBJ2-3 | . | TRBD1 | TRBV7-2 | CASTSGGDTQYF | TGTGCCAGCACATCAGGGGGAGATACGCAGTATTTT
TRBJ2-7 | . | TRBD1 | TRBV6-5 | CASSQGGQGAYEQYF | TGTGCCAGCAGCCAGGGGGGACAGGGGGCCTACGAGCAGTACTTC